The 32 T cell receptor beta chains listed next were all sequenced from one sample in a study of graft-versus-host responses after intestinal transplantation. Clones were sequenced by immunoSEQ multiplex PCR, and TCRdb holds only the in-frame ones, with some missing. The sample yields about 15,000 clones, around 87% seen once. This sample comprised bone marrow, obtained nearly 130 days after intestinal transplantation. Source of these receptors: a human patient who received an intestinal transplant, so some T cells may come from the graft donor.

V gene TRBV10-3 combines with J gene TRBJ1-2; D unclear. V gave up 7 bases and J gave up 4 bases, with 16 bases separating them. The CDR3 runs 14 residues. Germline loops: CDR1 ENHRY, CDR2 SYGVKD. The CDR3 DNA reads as TGTGCCATCAAGCCGGGCCCCTCGGGCTATGGCTACACCTTC. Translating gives CAIKPGPSGYGYTF.

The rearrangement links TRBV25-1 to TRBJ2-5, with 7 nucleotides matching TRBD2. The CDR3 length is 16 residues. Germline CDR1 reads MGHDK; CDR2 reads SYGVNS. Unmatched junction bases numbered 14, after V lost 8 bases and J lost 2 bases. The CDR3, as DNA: TGTGCCAGCCCTGCCACGCGACGAGCGGGACAAGAGACCCAGTACTTC. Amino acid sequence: CASPATRRAGQETQYF. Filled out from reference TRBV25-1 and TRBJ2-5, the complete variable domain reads EADIYQTPRYLVIGTGKKITLECSQTMGHDKMYWYQQDPGMELHLIHYSYGVNSTEKGDLSSESTVSRIRTEHFPLTLESARPSHTSQYLCASPATRRAGQETQYFGPGTRLLVL.

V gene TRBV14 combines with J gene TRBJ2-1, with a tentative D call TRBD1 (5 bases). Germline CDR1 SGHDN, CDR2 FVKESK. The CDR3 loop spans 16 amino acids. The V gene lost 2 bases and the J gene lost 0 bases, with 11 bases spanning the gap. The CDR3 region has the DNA TGTGCCAGCAGCCAAAGGGGTTTCCCCTCCTACAATGAGCAGTTCTTC. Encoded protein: CASSQRGFPSYNEQFF.

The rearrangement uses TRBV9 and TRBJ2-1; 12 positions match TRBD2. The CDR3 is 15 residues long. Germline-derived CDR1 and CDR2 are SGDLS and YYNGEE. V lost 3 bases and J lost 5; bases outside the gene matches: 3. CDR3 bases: TGTGCCAGCAGCGGAGGGACTAGCGGGCACAATGAGCAGTTCTTC. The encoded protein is CASSGGTSGHNEQFF.

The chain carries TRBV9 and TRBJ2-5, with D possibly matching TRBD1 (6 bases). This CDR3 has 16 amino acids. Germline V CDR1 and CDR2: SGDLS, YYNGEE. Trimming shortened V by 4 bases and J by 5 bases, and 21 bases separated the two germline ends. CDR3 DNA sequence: TGTGCCAGCAGCCCTCAGACAGGTAAAGGAGAGGAGACCCAGTACTTC. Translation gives CASSPQTGKGEETQYF.

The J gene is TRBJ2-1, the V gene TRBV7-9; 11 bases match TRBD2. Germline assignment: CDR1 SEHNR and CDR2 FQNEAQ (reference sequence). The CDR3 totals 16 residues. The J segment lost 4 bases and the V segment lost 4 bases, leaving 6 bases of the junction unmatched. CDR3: CASSSLAGGGYNEQFF. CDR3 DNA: TGTGCCAGCAGCTCGTTAGCGGGAGGGGGTTACAATGAGCAGTTCTTC. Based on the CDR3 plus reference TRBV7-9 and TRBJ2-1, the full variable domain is DTGVSQNPRHKITKRGQNVTFRCDPISEHNRLYWYRQTLGQGPEFLTYFQNEAQLEKSRLLSDRFSAERPKGSFSTLEIQRTEQGDSAMYLCASSSLAGGGYNEQFFGPGTRLTVL.

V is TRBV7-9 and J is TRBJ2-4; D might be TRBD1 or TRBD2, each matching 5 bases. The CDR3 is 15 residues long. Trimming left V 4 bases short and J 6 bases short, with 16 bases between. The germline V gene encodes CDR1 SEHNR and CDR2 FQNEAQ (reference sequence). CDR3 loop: CASSSIGYGGNIQYF. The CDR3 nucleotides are TGTGCCAGCAGCTCCATCGGTTATGGGGGAAACATTCAGTACTTC.

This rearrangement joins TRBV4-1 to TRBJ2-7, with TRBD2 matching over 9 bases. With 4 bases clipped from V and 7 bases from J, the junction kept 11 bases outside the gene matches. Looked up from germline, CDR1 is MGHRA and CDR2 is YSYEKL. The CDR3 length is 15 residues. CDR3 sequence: CASSLETSGLLEQYF. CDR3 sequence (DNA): TGCGCCAGCAGCCTAGAAACTAGCGGGCTCCTGGAGCAGTACTTC.

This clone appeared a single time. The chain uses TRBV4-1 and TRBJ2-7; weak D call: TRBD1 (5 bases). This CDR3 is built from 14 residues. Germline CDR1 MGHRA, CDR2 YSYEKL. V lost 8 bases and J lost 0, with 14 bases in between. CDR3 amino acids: CASSRQGSSYEQYF. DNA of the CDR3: TGCGCCAGCTCGCGGCAGGGCAGCTCCTACGAGCAGTACTTC.

CDR3 sequence: CASSSQDNYGYTF. The CDR3 nucleotides read TGCGCCAGCAGCTCTCAGGATAACTATGGCTACACCTTC. The chain has TRBV5-1 and TRBJ1-2; D ambiguous. The CDR3 has 13 residues. The ends were cut back, 3 bases at V and 1 base at J, with 7 bases in the middle. Germline-derived CDR1 and CDR2 are SGHRS and YFSETQ.

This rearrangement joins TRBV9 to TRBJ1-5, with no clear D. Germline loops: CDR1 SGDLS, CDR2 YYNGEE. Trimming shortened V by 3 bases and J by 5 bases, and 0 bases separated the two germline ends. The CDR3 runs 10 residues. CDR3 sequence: CASSDQPQHF. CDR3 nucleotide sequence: TGTGCCAGCAGCGATCAGCCCCAGCATTTT.

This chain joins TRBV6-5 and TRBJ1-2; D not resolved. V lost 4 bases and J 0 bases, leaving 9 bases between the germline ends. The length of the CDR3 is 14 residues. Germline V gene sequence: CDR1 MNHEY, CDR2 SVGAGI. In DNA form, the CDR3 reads TGTGCCAGCAGTTTTATGGATACTAACTATGGCTACACCTTC. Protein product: CASSFMDTNYGYTF.

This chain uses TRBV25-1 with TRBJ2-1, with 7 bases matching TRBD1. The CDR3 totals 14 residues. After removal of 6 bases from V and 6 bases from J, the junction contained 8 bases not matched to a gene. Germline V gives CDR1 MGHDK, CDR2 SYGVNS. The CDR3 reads CASRRGQGVNEQFF. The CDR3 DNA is TGTGCCAGCAGGAGGGGTCAGGGGGTCAATGAGCAGTTCTTC.

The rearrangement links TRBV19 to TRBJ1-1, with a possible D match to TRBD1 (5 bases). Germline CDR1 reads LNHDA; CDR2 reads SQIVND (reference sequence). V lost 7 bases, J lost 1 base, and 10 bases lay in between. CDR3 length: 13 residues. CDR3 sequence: CASTSGGNTEAFF. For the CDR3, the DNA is TGTGCCAGTACCTCCGGGGGGAACACTGAAGCTTTCTTT.

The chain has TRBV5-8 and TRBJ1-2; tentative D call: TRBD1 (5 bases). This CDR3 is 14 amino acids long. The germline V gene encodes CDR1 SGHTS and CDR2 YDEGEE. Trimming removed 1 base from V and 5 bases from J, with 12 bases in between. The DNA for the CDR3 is TGTGCCAGCAGCTTGAGGGACTTCATATATGGCTACACCTTC. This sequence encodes CASSLRDFIYGYTF. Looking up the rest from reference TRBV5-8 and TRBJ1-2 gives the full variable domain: EAGVTQSPTHLIKTRGQQATLRCSPISGHTSVYWYQQALGLGLQFLLWYDEGEERNRGNFPPRFSGRQFPNYSSELNVNALELEDSALYLCASSLRDFIYGYTFGSGTRLTVV.

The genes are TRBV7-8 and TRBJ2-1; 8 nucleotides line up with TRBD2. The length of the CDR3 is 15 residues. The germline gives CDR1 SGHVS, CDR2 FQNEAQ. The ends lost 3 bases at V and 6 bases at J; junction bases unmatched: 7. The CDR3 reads CASSLEAGALNEQFF. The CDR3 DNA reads TGTGCCAGCAGCTTGGAAGCGGGAGCGCTCAATGAGCAGTTCTTC. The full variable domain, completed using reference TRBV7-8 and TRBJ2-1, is GAGVSQSPRYKVAKRGQDVALRCDPISGHVSLFWYQQALGQGPEFLTYFQNEAQLDKSGLPSDRFFAERPEGSVSTLKIQRTQQEDSAVYLCASSLEAGALNEQFFGPGTRLTVL.

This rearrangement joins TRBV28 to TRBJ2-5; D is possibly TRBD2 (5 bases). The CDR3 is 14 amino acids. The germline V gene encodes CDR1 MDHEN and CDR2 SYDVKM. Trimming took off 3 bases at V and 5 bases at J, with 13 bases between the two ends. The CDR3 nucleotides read TGTGCCAGCAGTTTTGAGGGTATCAGGGAGACCCAGTACTTC. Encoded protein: CASSFEGIRETQYF. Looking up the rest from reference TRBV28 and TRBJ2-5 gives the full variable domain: DVKVTQSSRYLVKRTGEKVFLECVQDMDHENMFWYRQDPGLGLRLIYFSYDVKMKEKGDIPEGYSVSREKKERFSLILESASTNQTSMYLCASSFEGIRETQYFGPGTRLLVL.

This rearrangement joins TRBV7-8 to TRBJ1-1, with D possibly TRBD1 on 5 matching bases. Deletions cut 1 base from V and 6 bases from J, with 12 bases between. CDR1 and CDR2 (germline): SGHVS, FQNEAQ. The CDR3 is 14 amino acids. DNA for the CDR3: TGTGCCAGCAGCTTAGTGGTCAGGGTCCCTGAAGCTTTCTTT. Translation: CASSLVVRVPEAFF. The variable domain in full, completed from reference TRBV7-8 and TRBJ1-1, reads GAGVSQSPRYKVAKRGQDVALRCDPISGHVSLFWYQQALGQGPEFLTYFQNEAQLDKSGLPSDRFFAERPEGSVSTLKIQRTQQEDSAVYLCASSLVVRVPEAFFGQGTRLTVV.

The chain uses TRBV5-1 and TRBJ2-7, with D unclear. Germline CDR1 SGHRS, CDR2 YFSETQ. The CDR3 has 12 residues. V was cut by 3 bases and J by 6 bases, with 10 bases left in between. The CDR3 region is CASSSTASEQYF. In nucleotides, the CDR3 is TGCGCCAGCAGCTCGACGGCGTCCGAGCAGTACTTC.

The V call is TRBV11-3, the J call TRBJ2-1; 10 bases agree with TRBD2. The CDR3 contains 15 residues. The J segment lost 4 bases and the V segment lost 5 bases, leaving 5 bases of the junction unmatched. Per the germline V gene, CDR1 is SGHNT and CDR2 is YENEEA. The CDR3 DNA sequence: TGTGCCAGCAGCCTAGGACTAGCGGTATACAATGAGCAGTTCTTC. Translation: CASSLGLAVYNEQFF.

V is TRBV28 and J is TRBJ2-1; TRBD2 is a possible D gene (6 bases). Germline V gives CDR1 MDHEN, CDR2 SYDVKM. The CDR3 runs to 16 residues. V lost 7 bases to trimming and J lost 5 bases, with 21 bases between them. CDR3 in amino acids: CASTELSGTQNNEQFF. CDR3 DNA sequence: TGTGCCAGCACCGAGCTCTCCGGGACTCAAAACAATGAGCAGTTCTTC.

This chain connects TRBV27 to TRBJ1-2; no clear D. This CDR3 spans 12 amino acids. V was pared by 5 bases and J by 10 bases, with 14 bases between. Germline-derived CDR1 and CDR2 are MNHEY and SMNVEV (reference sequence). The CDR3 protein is CASSPRTLVYTF. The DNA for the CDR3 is TGTGCCAGCAGTCCGCGGACCCTAGTCTACACCTTC.

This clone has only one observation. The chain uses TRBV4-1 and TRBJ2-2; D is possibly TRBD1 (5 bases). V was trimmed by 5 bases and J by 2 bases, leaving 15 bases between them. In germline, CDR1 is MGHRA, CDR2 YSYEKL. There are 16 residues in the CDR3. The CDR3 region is CASSDTGRINTGELFF. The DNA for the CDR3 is TGCGCCAGCAGCGACACAGGACGAATTAACACCGGGGAGCTGTTTTTT.

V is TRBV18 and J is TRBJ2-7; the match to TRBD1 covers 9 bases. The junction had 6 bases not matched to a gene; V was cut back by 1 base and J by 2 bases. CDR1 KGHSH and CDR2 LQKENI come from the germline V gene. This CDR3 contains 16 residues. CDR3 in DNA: TGTGCCAGCTCACCACTCCAAGGACAGGGGACCTACGAGCAGTACTTC. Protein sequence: CASSPLQGQGTYEQYF.

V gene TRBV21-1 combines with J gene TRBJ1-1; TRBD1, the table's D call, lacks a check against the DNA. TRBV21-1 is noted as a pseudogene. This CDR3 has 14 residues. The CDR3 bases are TGTGCCAGCAGCACCCGGGACAGCAGGGCGGAAGCTTTCTTT. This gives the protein CASSTRDSRAEAFF.

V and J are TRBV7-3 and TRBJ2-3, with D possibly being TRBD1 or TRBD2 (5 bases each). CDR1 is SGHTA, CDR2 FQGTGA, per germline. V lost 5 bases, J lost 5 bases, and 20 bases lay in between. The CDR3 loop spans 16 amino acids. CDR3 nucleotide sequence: TGTGCCAGCAGCCGATCCGGGACGGACGCATTAGATACGCAGTATTTT. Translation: CASSRSGTDALDTQYF.

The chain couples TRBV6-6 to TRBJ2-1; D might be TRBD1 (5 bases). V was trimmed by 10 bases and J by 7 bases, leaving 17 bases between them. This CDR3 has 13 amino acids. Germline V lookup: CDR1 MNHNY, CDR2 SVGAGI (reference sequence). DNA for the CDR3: TGTGCCATCCGAGGACAAGCGAGGAATGAGCAGTTCTTC. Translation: CAIRGQARNEQFF.

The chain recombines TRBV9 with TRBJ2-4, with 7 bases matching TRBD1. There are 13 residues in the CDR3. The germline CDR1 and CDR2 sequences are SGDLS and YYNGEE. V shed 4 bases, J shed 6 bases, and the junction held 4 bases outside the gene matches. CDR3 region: CASSPRQGNIQYF. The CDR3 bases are TGTGCCAGCAGCCCCCGACAGGGAAACATTCAGTACTTC.

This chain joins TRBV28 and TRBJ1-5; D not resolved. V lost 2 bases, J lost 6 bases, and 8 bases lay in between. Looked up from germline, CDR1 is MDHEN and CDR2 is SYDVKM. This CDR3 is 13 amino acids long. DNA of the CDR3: TGTGCCAGCAGTTTACACCGAATTCAGCCCCAGCATTTT. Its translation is CASSLHRIQPQHF.

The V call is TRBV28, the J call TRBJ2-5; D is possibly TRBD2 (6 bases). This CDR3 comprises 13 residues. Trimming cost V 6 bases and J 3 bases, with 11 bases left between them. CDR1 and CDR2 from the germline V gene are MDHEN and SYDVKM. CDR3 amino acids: CASRLVAEETQYF. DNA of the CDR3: TGTGCCAGCAGGCTCGTAGCGGAAGAGACCCAGTACTTC.

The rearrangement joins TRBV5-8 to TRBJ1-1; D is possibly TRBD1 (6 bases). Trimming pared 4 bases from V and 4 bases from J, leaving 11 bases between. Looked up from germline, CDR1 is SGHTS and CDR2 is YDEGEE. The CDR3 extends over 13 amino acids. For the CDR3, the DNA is TGTGCCAGCAGCCCGGGGGGGCCCACTGAAGCTTTCTTT. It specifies CASSPGGPTEAFF.

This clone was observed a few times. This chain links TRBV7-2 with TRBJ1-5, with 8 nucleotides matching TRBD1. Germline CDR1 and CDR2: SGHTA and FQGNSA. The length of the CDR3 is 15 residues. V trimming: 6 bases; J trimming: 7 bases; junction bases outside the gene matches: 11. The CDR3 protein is CASSGTGGGRQPQHF. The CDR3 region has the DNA TGTGCCAGCAGTGGTACAGGGGGGGGCAGGCAGCCCCAGCATTTT.